This TCR beta chain was recorded in a study of shared T cell receptors in the human thymus (dated by TCRdb to the early 2020s). For the study in its entirety: The study examined how the human thymus generates shared, self-reactive T-cell receptor alpha chains.

On this clone itself: What this receptor recognizes is not known. Nothing much larger sits one base from this clone, and base qualities are not available.

Based on the germline V gene (reference sequence), the CDR1 and CDR2 sequences are MNHEY and SMNVEV. The CDR3, from cysteine to phenylalanine, totals 14 residues. Left in the record is the CDR3 DNA by itself, 42 bases read in frame from the first base. V and J are truncated by 8 bases and 3 bases respectively, leaving an intervening sequence of 17 bases. Library creation used the immunoSEQ multiplex PCR assay. In its TCRdb copy, this immuneACCESS table keeps in-frame sequences only and misses some clones. Where compared with another copy, unresolved V genes explain less than half of these, and the others have no known cause. The sample profile shows over 350,000 clones; 95% of them were found once. The leading ten clones occupy approximately 0.02% of the sample.

The sequence came from a human donor. Sequencing used thymocytes. The chain uses TRBV27 and TRBJ2-7; no D segment can be confidently identified. The DNA sequence reads TGTGCCAGCCGGGCCTCTCAGTCCCTCTACGAGCAGTACTTC. This encodes CASRASQSLYEQYF.